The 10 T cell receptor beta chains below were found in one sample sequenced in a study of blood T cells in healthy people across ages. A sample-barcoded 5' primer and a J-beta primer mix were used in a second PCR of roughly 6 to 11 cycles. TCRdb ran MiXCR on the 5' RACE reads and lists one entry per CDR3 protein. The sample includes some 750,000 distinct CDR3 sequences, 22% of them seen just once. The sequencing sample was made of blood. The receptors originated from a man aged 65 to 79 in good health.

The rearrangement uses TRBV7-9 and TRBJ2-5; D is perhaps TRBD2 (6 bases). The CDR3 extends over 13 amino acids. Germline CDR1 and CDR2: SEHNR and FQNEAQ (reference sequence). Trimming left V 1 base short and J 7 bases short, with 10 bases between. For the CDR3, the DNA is TGTGCCAGCAGCTTAGTTTCCGGGGGGACCCAGTACTTC. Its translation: CASSLVSGGTQYF.

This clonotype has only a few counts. Here the CDR3 reads CASSTRDRTYYEQYV. The CDR3 DNA reads as TGTGCCAGCAGCACCCGGGACAGGACATACTACGAGCAGTACGTC. The V call is TRBV9, the J call TRBJ2-5; 8 bases map to TRBD1. Gene TRBJ2-7 matches the end of the DNA better, so the J call may be wrong. Germline loops: CDR1 SGDLS, CDR2 YYNGEE. This CDR3 has 15 residues.

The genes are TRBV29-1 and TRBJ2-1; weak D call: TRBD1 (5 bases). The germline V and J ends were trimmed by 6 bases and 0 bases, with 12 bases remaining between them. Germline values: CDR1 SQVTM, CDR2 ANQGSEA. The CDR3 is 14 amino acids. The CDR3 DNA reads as TGCAGCGTACTGGACAAACACTCCTACAATGAGCAGTTCTTC. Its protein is CSVLDKHSYNEQFF.

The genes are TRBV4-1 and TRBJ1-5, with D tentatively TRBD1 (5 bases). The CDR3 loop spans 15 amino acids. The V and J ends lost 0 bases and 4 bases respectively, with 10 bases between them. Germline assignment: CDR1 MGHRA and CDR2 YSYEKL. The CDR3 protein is CASSQDRAGNQPQHF. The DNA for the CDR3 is TGCGCCAGCAGCCAAGATAGGGCAGGGAATCAGCCCCAGCATTTT.

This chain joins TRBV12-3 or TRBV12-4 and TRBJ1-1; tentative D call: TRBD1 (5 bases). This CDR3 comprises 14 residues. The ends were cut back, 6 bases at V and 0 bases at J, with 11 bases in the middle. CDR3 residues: CASRQDTLNTEAFF. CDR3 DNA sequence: TGTGCCAGCAGGCAGGACACTTTGAACACTGAAGCTTTCTTT.

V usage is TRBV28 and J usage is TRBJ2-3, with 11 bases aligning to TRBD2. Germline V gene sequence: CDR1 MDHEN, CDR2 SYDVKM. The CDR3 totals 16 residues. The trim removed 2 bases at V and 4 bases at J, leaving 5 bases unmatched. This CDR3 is CASSLHSGGAPDTQYF. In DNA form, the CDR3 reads TGTGCCAGCAGTTTACATAGCGGGGGGGCCCCAGATACGCAGTATTTT.

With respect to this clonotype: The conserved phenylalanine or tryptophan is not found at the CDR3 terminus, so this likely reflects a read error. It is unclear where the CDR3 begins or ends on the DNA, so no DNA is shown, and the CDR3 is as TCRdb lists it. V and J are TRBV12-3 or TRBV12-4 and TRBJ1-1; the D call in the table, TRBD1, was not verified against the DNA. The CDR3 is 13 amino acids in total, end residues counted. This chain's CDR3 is CASSWGPGETHAV.

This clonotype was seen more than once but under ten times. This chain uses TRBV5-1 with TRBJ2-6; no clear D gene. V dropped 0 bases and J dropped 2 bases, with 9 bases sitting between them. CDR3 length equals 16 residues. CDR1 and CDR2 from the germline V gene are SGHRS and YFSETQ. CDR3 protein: CASSLGPGAGANVLTF. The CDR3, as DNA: TGCGCCAGCAGCTTGGGGCCCGGCGCTGGGGCCAACGTCCTGACTTTC. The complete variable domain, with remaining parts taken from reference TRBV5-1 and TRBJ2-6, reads KAGVTQTPRYLIKTRGQQVTLSCSPISGHRSVSWYQQTPGQGLQFLFEYFSETQRNKGNFPGRFSGRQFSNSRSEMNVSTLELGDSALYLCASSLGPGAGANVLTFGAGSRLTVL.

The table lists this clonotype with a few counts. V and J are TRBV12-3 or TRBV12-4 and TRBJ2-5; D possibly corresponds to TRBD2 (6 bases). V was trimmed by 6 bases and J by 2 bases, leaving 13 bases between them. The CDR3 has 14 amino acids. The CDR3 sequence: CASRPGTFQETQYF. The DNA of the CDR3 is TGTGCCAGCAGGCCCGGGACTTTTCAAGAGACCCAGTACTTC.

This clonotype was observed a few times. CDR3: CASNPHTMNTEAFF. In nucleotides, the CDR3 is TGTGCCAGCAACCCTCACACCATGAACACTGAAGCTTTCTTT. The chain carries TRBV28 and TRBJ1-1, with D unresolved. This CDR3 comprises 14 residues. Germline CDR1 MDHEN, CDR2 SYDVKM. The V gene lost 7 bases and the J gene lost 0 bases, with 12 bases spanning the gap.